This record looks at one T cell receptor (beta chain) sequence and its context. This sample is drawn from a study of shared clonotypes between healthy human individuals. At the deep level, the assay was run. Profiled with immunoSEQ multiplex PCR; TCRdb holds only in-frame clones, not every one. The sample lists millions of clones; approximately 92% were seen once. Sample: naive CD4+ T cells sorted from blood. Noted subset: CD45RA+ positively selected. This clonotype originated in a man between 18 and 29 years old in good health.

The CDR3 DNA is TGTGCCAGCAGTGCGCCGACAGAGAACACTGAAGCTTTCTTT. Amino acid sequence: CASSAPTENTEAFF. This chain joins TRBV6-1 and TRBJ1-1; TRBD1 is a possible D gene (5 bases). This CDR3 is 14 amino acids long. Germline V CDR1 and CDR2: MNHNS, SASEGT. The germline V and J ends were trimmed by 4 bases and 1 base, with 10 bases remaining between them.